One and the same sample provided the 24 T cell receptor beta chains below, sequenced in a study of regulatory T cells in long-lasting Graves disease. Regarding time point: newly diagnosed GD, antithyroid drugs for less than 3 months. With RNA extracted from PBMCs as input, the TCR library was made. HTBI primers from iRepertoire and Arm-PCR of CDR3 regions yielded the TCR beta libraries. TCRdb re-called the multiplex PCR reads through MiXCR, storing one row per CDR3 protein. The sample carries about 450,000 distinct CDR3 sequences, around 15% recorded once. The data were also submitted as part of a second study, on T cells in Graves' hyperthyroidism and ophthalmopathy.

This specimen was peripheral blood mononuclear cells (PBMCs), taken at new diagnosis, from a patient treated with antithyroid drugs. The origin of the receptors is a woman aged 25 to 39 with Graves disease.

This clonotype was recorded a few times. The J gene is TRBJ1-5, the V gene TRBV7-9; 8 bases match TRBD1. Germline assignment: CDR1 SEHNR and CDR2 FQNEAQ (reference sequence). The CDR3 is 17 residues long. The V gene end was trimmed by 2 bases and the J gene end by 3 bases; junction bases not matched to a gene: 9. CDR3 bases: TGTGCCAGCAGCTTAAGGGCAGGGGGCCTATACAATCAGCCCCAGCATTTT. As protein: CASSLRAGGLYNQPQHF. The full variable domain, with the rest looked up from reference TRBV7-9 and TRBJ1-5, is DTGVSQNPRHKITKRGQNVTFRCDPISEHNRLYWYRQTLGQGPEFLTYFQNEAQLEKSRLLSDRFSAERPKGSFSTLEIQRTEQGDSAMYLCASSLRAGGLYNQPQHFGDGTRLSIL.

The chain has TRBV20-1 and TRBJ1-5, with D perhaps matching TRBD1 (5 bases). This CDR3 contains 16 residues. Trimming pared 2 bases from V and 5 bases from J, leaving 19 bases between. Germline assignment: CDR1 DFQATT and CDR2 SNEGSKA (reference sequence). CDR3 amino acids: CSARRNLGGVDQPQHF. The CDR3 bases are TGCAGTGCTAGACGAAACCTTGGGGGGGTCGATCAGCCCCAGCATTTT.

At least ten counts were recorded for this clonotype. The V call is TRBV28, the J call TRBJ2-3; D gene unclear. Germline loops: CDR1 MDHEN, CDR2 SYDVKM. The CDR3 spans 12 residues. The V end lost 2 bases, the J end lost 5 bases, and 5 bases lay between the germline ends. Here the CDR3 DNA reads TGTGCCAGCAGTTTAAGTGGAGATACGCAGTATTTT. This gives the protein CASSLSGDTQYF.

The sample holds many counts of this clonotype. This chain connects TRBV2 to TRBJ1-1; no definite D call. This CDR3 contains 13 residues. The V end was cut by 2 bases, the J end by 7 bases, with 11 bases between. Germline V lookup: CDR1 SNHLY, CDR2 FYNNEI. This CDR3 is CASSEFGSLEAFF. The CDR3 DNA reads TGTGCCAGCAGTGAATTCGGGTCACTTGAAGCTTTCTTT.

There are many counts of this clonotype. The rearrangement uses TRBV27 and TRBJ1-2; no definite D call. Deletions cut 3 bases from V and 5 bases from J, with 16 bases between. The CDR3 loop spans 15 amino acids. The V gene's germline CDR1 is MNHEY and CDR2 SMNVEV (reference sequence). The CDR3 region is CASSFGQPSGYGYTF. The DNA for the CDR3 is TGTGCCAGCAGTTTTGGGCAGCCGTCCGGTTATGGCTACACCTTC.

V is TRBV27 and J is TRBJ1-2; perhaps TRBD1 as D (5 bases). This CDR3 has 14 amino acids. V was pared by 5 bases and J by 7 bases, with 17 bases between. Germline V gives CDR1 MNHEY, CDR2 SMNVEV (reference sequence). The CDR3 sequence is CASSRQAFRVGYTF. CDR3 DNA: TGTGCCAGCAGTCGCCAAGCCTTCAGGGTTGGCTACACCTTC.

This clonotype was picked up many times. V is TRBV11-2 and J is TRBJ1-4, with D maybe TRBD1 (6 bases). This CDR3 region has 15 residues. CDR1 is SGHAT, CDR2 FQNNGV, per germline. The V and J ends lost 0 bases and 7 bases respectively, with 12 bases between them. CDR3 DNA sequence: TGTGCCAGCAGCTTAGATCACAGGGAAGGTGAAAAACTGTTTTTT. It translates to CASSLDHREGEKLFF. The full variable domain, its missing parts supplied by reference TRBV11-2 and TRBJ1-4, is EAGVAQSPRYKIIEKRQSVAFWCNPISGHATLYWYQQILGQGPKLLIQFQNNGVVDDSQLPKDRFSAERLKGVDSTLKIQPAKLEDSAVYLCASSLDHREGEKLFFGSGTQLSVL.

This clonotype was seen only a few times. CDR3 sequence reads: CATSEALGTSLDNEQFF. CDR3 coding DNA: TGTGCCACCAGTGAGGCCCTCGGGACTAGCCTAGACAATGAGCAGTTCTTC. The rearrangement links TRBV24-1 to TRBJ2-1, with 9 bases that match TRBD2. The J segment lost 5 bases and the V segment lost 4 bases, leaving 11 bases of the junction unmatched. The CDR3 covers 17 residues. Germline V lookup: CDR1 KGHDR, CDR2 SFDVKD.

This clonotype was found many times. The chain links TRBV5-5 to TRBJ1-2; perhaps TRBD1 as D (6 bases). With 4 bases removed from V and 8 bases from J, the gap between germline ends came to 15 bases. Germline V gene lookup returns CDR1 SGHKS and CDR2 YYEKEE (reference sequence). The CDR3 has 13 amino acids. CDR3 DNA sequence: TGTGCCAGCAGCCAGGACAGTCACCGAGGCTACACCTTC. This translates into CASSQDSHRGYTF.

In this sample, this clonotype turned up a few times. Here the CDR3 DNA reads TGCAGCGTTGCTGTGAACAGGGGAGGTAACACCGGGGAGCTGTTTTTT. Translating it yields CSVAVNRGGNTGELFF. The rearrangement uses TRBV29-1 and TRBJ2-2; perhaps TRBD1 as D (7 bases). The length of the CDR3 is 16 residues. The ends were cut back, 4 bases at V and 2 bases at J, with 17 bases in the middle. Germline values: CDR1 SQVTM, CDR2 ANQGSEA.

Turning to this clonotype: This likely stems from a read error, as it lies one base from a far larger clone. The chain links TRBV6-2 or TRBV6-3 to TRBJ2-4, with 11 bases lining up with TRBD2. The J segment lost 13 bases and the V segment lost 2 bases, leaving 13 bases of the junction unmatched. The CDR3 is made up of 16 amino acids. The germline V gene has CDR1 MNHEY and CDR2 SVGEGT. CDR3 in DNA: TGTGCCAGCAGTTACGAACTAGCGGGAGCCACAGGGGACCAGTACTTC. The encoded protein is CASSYELAGATGDQYF.

The sample holds many counts of this clonotype. The chain links TRBV3-1 to TRBJ2-7; 8 bases align to TRBD1. V was clipped by 6 bases and J by 5 bases; unmatched bases: 6. The germline CDR1 and CDR2 sequences are LGHDT and YNNKEL (reference sequence). This CDR3 region has 13 residues. Here the CDR3 reads CASSPSTGDEQYF. As DNA, the CDR3 is TGTGCCAGCAGTCCCTCGACAGGGGACGAGCAGTACTTC.

This clonotype was observed many times. The CDR3 sequence is CASSLRRRTYEQYF. For the CDR3, the DNA is TGTGCCAGCAGTTTACGCAGGCGTACCTACGAGCAGTACTTC. The chain recombines TRBV28 with TRBJ2-7; D unclear. Germline V gives CDR1 MDHEN, CDR2 SYDVKM. V was shortened by 2 bases and J by 2 bases, with 10 bases between the two germline ends. CDR3 size: 14 residues.

The chain links TRBV20-1 to TRBJ2-1, with 10 bases that match TRBD1. V gave up 0 bases and J gave up 6 bases; unmatched junction bases: 5. Looked up from germline, CDR1 is DFQATT and CDR2 is SNEGSKA (reference sequence). The CDR3 has 15 amino acids. The CDR3 reads CSARDFRDRGNEQFF. DNA of the CDR3: TGCAGTGCTAGAGATTTCAGGGACAGGGGCAATGAGCAGTTCTTC.

This clonotype was observed at least ten times. V gene TRBV30 combines with J gene TRBJ2-3; D is possibly TRBD2 (6 bases). Between the trimmed V and J ends, which lost 2 bases and 9 bases, there was a span of 18 bases. This CDR3 contains 14 residues. Germline CDR1 and CDR2: GTSNPN and SVGIG (reference sequence). In DNA form, the CDR3 reads TGTGCCTGGAGTTGGGGGGAGGCCGTTATGACGCAGTATTTT. Protein product: CAWSWGEAVMTQYF. Looking up the rest from reference TRBV30 and TRBJ2-3 gives the full variable domain: SQTIHQWPATLVQPVGSPLSLECTVEGTSNPNLYWYRQAAGRGLQLLFYSVGIGQISSEVPQNLSASRPQDRQFILSSKKLLLSDSGFYLCAWSWGEAVMTQYFGPGTRLTVL.

This clonotype has at least ten counts. V gene TRBV18 combines with J gene TRBJ2-7; TRBD1 or TRBD2 may be the D gene (6 bases each). The V and J ends lost 10 bases and 4 bases respectively, with 14 bases between them. This CDR3 is 12 amino acids long. Germline V gene data show CDR1 as KGHSH and CDR2 as LQKENI. The CDR3 reads CATGALVYEQYF. The CDR3 region has the DNA TGTGCCACGGGGGCATTAGTTTACGAGCAGTACTTC.

This clonotype was detected ten times or more. The rearrangement uses TRBV11-2 and TRBJ2-7, with TRBD1 matching over 9 bases. The CDR3 contains 17 residues. Germline trimming cut 1 base from V and 1 base from J; bases unmatched to any gene: 8. From germline, CDR1 is SGHAT and CDR2 FQNNGV. This CDR3 reads CASSLVQGAYGSYEQYF. The DNA for the CDR3 is TGTGCCAGCAGCTTAGTACAGGGGGCATATGGTTCCTACGAGCAGTACTTC.

This clonotype was seen at least ten times. This rearrangement joins TRBV28 to TRBJ2-7; 9 bases line up with TRBD2. Germline V CDR1 and CDR2: MDHEN, SYDVKM. The CDR3 spans 15 residues. The ends lost 5 bases at V and 2 bases at J; junction bases unmatched: 7. DNA of the CDR3: TGTGCCAGCAGTCCCCCGGGACTAGCACCCTACGAGCAGTACTTC. Translation gives CASSPPGLAPYEQYF. The full variable domain, with the rest looked up from reference TRBV28 and TRBJ2-7, is DVKVTQSSRYLVKRTGEKVFLECVQDMDHENMFWYRQDPGLGLRLIYFSYDVKMKEKGDIPEGYSVSREKKERFSLILESASTNQTSMYLCASSPPGLAPYEQYFGPGTRLTVT.

This clonotype was seen at least ten times. The chain combines TRBV27 with TRBJ2-1; 7 bases align to TRBD2. Losses at the gene ends were 5 bases for V and 5 bases for J; bases not matched to a gene: 15. The V gene's germline CDR1 is MNHEY and CDR2 SMNVEV (reference sequence). This CDR3 is built from 17 residues. CDR3 sequence: CASSHGTTKTKNNEQFF. CDR3 bases: TGTGCCAGCAGTCACGGGACTACTAAAACTAAAAACAATGAGCAGTTCTTC.

This clonotype was seen many times. This chain joins TRBV6-1 and TRBJ2-2, with 11 bases fitting TRBD2. This CDR3 has 17 residues. Germline V lookup: CDR1 MNHNS, CDR2 SASEGT. V lost 6 bases, J lost 5 bases, and 11 bases stayed unmatched. The CDR3 DNA reads TGTGCCAGCAGAGGTCCGGGACTAGCGGCCCTAACCGGGGAGCTGTTTTTT. It codes for CASRGPGLAALTGELFF.

The chain uses TRBV6-5 and TRBJ1-5, with D unclear. Trimming took off 4 bases at V and 0 bases at J, with 16 bases between the two ends. The germline gives CDR1 MNHEY, CDR2 SVGAGI. The CDR3 is made up of 17 amino acids. For the CDR3, the DNA is TGTGCCAGCAGTTCTCTATCCGGACCCTATAGCAATCAGCCCCAGCATTTT. It is translated as CASSSLSGPYSNQPQHF.

This clonotype was counted at least ten times. V usage is TRBV11-1 and J usage is TRBJ2-1; TRBD2 matches at 7 bases. J was trimmed by 6 bases and V by 5 bases; bases with no gene match: 10. Germline V gene lookup returns CDR1 SGHAT and CDR2 FQDESV (reference sequence). CDR3 length: 15 residues. Here the CDR3 reads CASSPLRGWGNEQFF. In nucleotides, the CDR3 is TGTGCCAGCAGCCCACTGCGGGGGTGGGGCAATGAGCAGTTCTTC. The variable domain in full, with the rest retrieved from reference TRBV11-1 and TRBJ2-1, is EAEVAQSPRYKITEKSQAVAFWCDPISGHATLYWYRQILGQGPELLVQFQDESVVDDSQLPKDRFSAERLKGVDSTLKIQPAELGDSAMYLCASSPLRGWGNEQFFGPGTRLTVL.

This clonotype was counted only a few times. The chain is built from TRBV9 and TRBJ2-7; 9 bases map to TRBD2. This CDR3 comprises 15 residues. V lost 4 bases and J lost 0; bases outside the gene matches: 5. Germline V lookup: CDR1 SGDLS, CDR2 YYNGEE. The CDR3 sequence is CASSITSGPSYEQYF. The DNA of the CDR3 is TGTGCCAGCAGCATTACTAGCGGGCCCTCCTACGAGCAGTACTTC.

At least ten counts were recorded for this clonotype. The chain couples TRBV11-2 to TRBJ2-7; the match to TRBD2 covers 8 bases. Trimming took 6 bases from V and 7 from J; bases not matched to a gene: 14. The germline CDR1 and CDR2 sequences are SGHAT and FQNNGV. This CDR3 has 15 residues. This chain's CDR3 is CASRGLAGLTGEQYF. The CDR3 DNA sequence: TGTGCCAGCAGAGGACTAGCCGGGCTTACGGGAGAGCAGTACTTC. Complete variable domain (other parts from reference TRBV11-2 and TRBJ2-7): EAGVAQSPRYKIIEKRQSVAFWCNPISGHATLYWYQQILGQGPKLLIQFQNNGVVDDSQLPKDRFSAERLKGVDSTLKIQPAKLEDSAVYLCASRGLAGLTGEQYFGPGTRLTVT.